The 21 T cell receptor beta chains reported below all come from one sample, sequenced in a study of spatial heterogeneity in lung cancer. Points from the study as a whole: Mutation tallies in tumors tracked expanded intratumoral alpha and beta TCR counts.

These receptors are not linked to any known antigen. TCRdb used MiXCR to reprocess the 5' RACE reads, holding one entry per CDR3 protein. The table lists some 10,000 distinct CDR3 sequences, over 9.5% of them singletons. Time point specified: sample taken at primary tumor resection. The material sequenced was lung tumor tissue, taken at surgery. These receptors were obtained from a male donor with early-stage non-small cell lung cancer.

This clonotype appeared once. V gene TRBV6-2 or TRBV6-3 combines with J gene TRBJ2-7, with D maybe TRBD2 (6 bases). The germline V gene has CDR1 MNHEY and CDR2 SVGEGT. This CDR3 is 15 amino acids long. V dropped 2 bases and J dropped 2 bases, with 13 bases sitting between them. CDR3 DNA: TGTGCCAGCAGTTACCGGGGGTATTATACCTACGAGCAGTACTTC. Protein: CASSYRGYYTYEQYF.

There are many counts of this clonotype. The chain is built from TRBV20-1 and TRBJ2-7; TRBD1 might be the D (5 bases). The V end was cut by 5 bases, the J end by 0 bases, with 20 bases between. The CDR3 sequence is 16 residues long. Looked up from germline, CDR1 is DFQATT and CDR2 is SNEGSKA (reference sequence). The CDR3 DNA reads TGCAGTGCTCTGGGGTCGGTCAGGGTTTTCTCCTACGAGCAGTACTTC. Translating it yields CSALGSVRVFSYEQYF.

This clonotype showed up many times. V is TRBV6-2 or TRBV6-3 and J is TRBJ2-2, with D tentatively TRBD2 (7 bases). V dropped 2 bases and J dropped 4 bases, with 11 bases sitting between them. This CDR3 is 15 amino acids long. Germline assignment: CDR1 MNHEY and CDR2 SVGEGT. The CDR3 sequence: CASSYPGGITGELFF. The DNA of the CDR3 is TGTGCCAGCAGTTACCCGGGGGGCATCACCGGGGAGCTGTTTTTT.

The rearrangement links TRBV19 to TRBJ2-5; 15 positions match TRBD2. The CDR3 is 15 amino acids. J was trimmed by 4 bases and V by 9 bases; bases with no gene match: 6. Looked up from germline, CDR1 is LNHDA and CDR2 is SQIVND (reference sequence). The CDR3 loop is CASRTSGGGRETQYF. As DNA, the CDR3 is TGTGCCAGCAGGACTAGCGGGGGGGGTCGAGAGACCCAGTACTTC.

The J gene is TRBJ1-5, the V gene TRBV12-3 or TRBV12-4; 7 nucleotides align to TRBD1. This CDR3 has 15 residues. V lost 4 bases and J lost 7; bases outside the gene matches: 10. CDR3 in DNA: TGTGCCAGCAGTTATTCGGCAGGGGGAAGACAGCCCCAGCATTTT. It is translated as CASSYSAGGRQPQHF.

This clonotype was observed a few times. The chain has TRBV6-2 or TRBV6-3 and TRBJ2-5; a weak D match, TRBD1 (6 bases). There are 14 residues in the CDR3. V was clipped by 6 bases and J by 1 base, with 12 bases between them. Germline CDR1 is MNHEY and CDR2 is SVGEGT. This CDR3 is CASRVRGAQETQYF. The CDR3 DNA follows: TGTGCCAGCAGAGTCAGGGGAGCCCAAGAGACCCAGTACTTC.

A few counts support this clonotype. The chain carries TRBV29-1 and TRBJ2-3, with D unclear. V was cut by 5 bases and J by 0 bases, with 3 bases left in between. Germline CDR1 reads SQVTM; CDR2 reads ANQGSEA. The CDR3 loop spans 11 amino acids. The CDR3 DNA follows: TGCAGCGTTTCCAGCACAGATACGCAGTATTTT. Residues: CSVSSTDTQYF.

This clonotype was counted many times. The chain carries TRBV10-3 and TRBJ2-1; D unclear. The CDR3 contains 15 residues. V gave up 4 bases and J gave up 6 bases, with 16 bases separating them. CDR1 and CDR2 (germline): ENHRY, SYGVKD. The CDR3 bases are TGTGCCATCAGTGTTCCCGGGCCGCTGTTCAATGAGCAGTTCTTC. It encodes CAISVPGPLFNEQFF.

This clonotype has just a few counts. V gene TRBV29-1 combines with J gene TRBJ1-5; D remains unclear. Germline CDR1 SQVTM, CDR2 ANQGSEA. CDR3 length: 13 residues. V gave up 7 bases and J gave up 2 bases, with 12 bases separating them. The CDR3 sequence is CSGESPGNQPQHF. CDR3 DNA: TGCAGCGGAGAATCCCCCGGCAATCAGCCCCAGCATTTT. Filled out from reference TRBV29-1 and TRBJ1-5, the complete variable domain reads SAVISQKPSRDICQRGTSLTIQCQVDSQVTMMFWYRQQPGQSLTLIATANQGSEATYESGFVIDKFPISRPNLTFSTLTVSNMSPEDSSIYLCSGESPGNQPQHFGDGTRLSIL.

This clonotype has a handful of counts. The V and J genes are TRBV28 and TRBJ2-3, with TRBD2 as a possible D gene (7 bases). V dropped 3 bases and J dropped 6 bases, with 10 bases sitting between them. Germline V gene lookup returns CDR1 MDHEN and CDR2 SYDVKM. This CDR3 region has 13 residues. The CDR3 DNA is TGTGCCAGCAGTTTTGGGGGGGCGGATACGCAGTATTTT. Amino acids: CASSFGGADTQYF.

This clonotype appeared a few times. The chain couples TRBV7-2 to TRBJ1-2, with a possible D match to TRBD1 (5 bases). CDR1 and CDR2 from the germline V gene are SGHTA and FQGNSA. V was clipped by 5 bases and J by 8 bases, with 18 bases between them. The CDR3 sequence is 14 residues long. The CDR3, as DNA: TGTGCCAGCAGCCCGGGACCTGGCTTTGAGGGCTACACCTTC. Its protein is CASSPGPGFEGYTF.

This clonotype has only a few counts. The chain couples TRBV12-3 or TRBV12-4 to TRBJ1-1; 8 bases align to TRBD1. Trimming took 6 bases from V and 1 from J; bases not matched to a gene: 4. This CDR3 contains 14 residues. CDR3 nucleotides: TGTGCCAGCAGCCTGGACAGGGCGAACACTGAAGCTTTCTTT. This gives the protein CASSLDRANTEAFF.

The CDR3 sequence: CASSQVNTQYF. CDR3 coding DNA: TGTGCCAGCAGCCAAGTCAATACGCAGTATTTT. The chain has TRBV3-1 and TRBJ2-3, with no clear D. Trimming cost V 1 base and J 7 bases, with 3 bases left between them. Germline loops: CDR1 LGHDT, CDR2 YNNKEL (reference sequence). This CDR3 has 11 amino acids.

Of note for this clonotype: Possible read error: a much larger clone is one base away. V gene TRBV6-5 combines with J gene TRBJ2-7; 8 bases align to TRBD1. Germline CDR1 and CDR2: MNHEY and SVGAGI. The CDR3 covers 14 residues. V was pared by 4 bases and J by 6 bases, with 8 bases of the junction left unmatched. The CDR3 loop reads CASSCTGQALEQYF. As DNA, the CDR3 is TGTGCCAGCAGTTGCACGGGACAGGCTCTCGAGCAGTACTTC.

Many counts were recorded for this clonotype. The chain is built from TRBV7-2 and TRBJ2-5, with D perhaps matching TRBD1 (6 bases). The CDR3 has 14 residues. Trimming left V 4 bases short and J 4 bases short, with 13 bases between. CDR1 is SGHTA and CDR2 is FQGNSA in the germline V gene. CDR3 coding DNA: TGTGCCAGCAGCTCCGGACAGAACCTAGAGACCCAGTACTTC. Protein: CASSSGQNLETQYF.

V and J are TRBV20-1 and TRBJ1-3; D is undetermined. Germline-derived CDR1 and CDR2 are DFQATT and SNEGSKA (reference sequence). V was pared by 7 bases and J by 2 bases, with 9 bases between. The CDR3 contains 12 residues. This chain's CDR3 is CSVDGPGNTIYF. CDR3 nucleotide sequence: TGCAGTGTGGACGGCCCTGGAAACACCATATATTTT.

This clonotype was picked up a small number of times. The chain joins TRBV9 to TRBJ2-1, with a possible D match to TRBD1 (5 bases). The CDR3 spans 15 residues. Looked up from germline, CDR1 is SGDLS and CDR2 is YYNGEE. The ends were cut back, 0 bases at V and 4 bases at J, with 11 bases in the middle. In nucleotides, the CDR3 is TGTGCCAGCAGCGTAGCTCAAGGGGCTTACAATGAGCAGTTCTTC. The encoded protein is CASSVAQGAYNEQFF.

This clonotype occurred a few times. V gene TRBV9 combines with J gene TRBJ2-5; D assignment may be TRBD1 or TRBD2 (5 bases each). The V end lost 4 bases, the J end lost 3 bases, and 16 bases lay between the germline ends. Germline CDR1 SGDLS, CDR2 YYNGEE. The CDR3 runs 15 residues. CDR3 in amino acids: CASSLMWGKEETQYF. The CDR3 nucleotides are TGTGCCAGCAGCCTGATGTGGGGGAAGGAAGAGACCCAGTACTTC.

This clonotype is medium-sized within its sample. The chain carries TRBV14 and TRBJ2-3, with D tentatively TRBD2 (5 bases). This CDR3 region has 13 residues. Per the germline V gene, CDR1 is SGHDN and CDR2 is FVKESK. V lost 4 bases to trimming and J lost 4 bases, with 9 bases between them. In nucleotides, the CDR3 is TGTGCCAGCAGCCGGACTTACGCAGATACGCAGTATTTT. Its protein is CASSRTYADTQYF.

This clonotype has only a few counts. This chain uses TRBV2 with TRBJ2-1, with TRBD1 matching over 7 bases. CDR1 is SNHLY and CDR2 is FYNNEI in the germline V gene. The CDR3 has 14 residues. The trim removed 8 bases at V and 1 base at J, leaving 5 bases unmatched. The CDR3 region is CASLQGLSYNEQFF. The CDR3 bases are TGTGCCAGCCTACAGGGGTTATCCTACAATGAGCAGTTCTTC.

This clonotype has a count of ten or more. The J gene is TRBJ1-2, the V gene TRBV28, with a tentative D call TRBD1 (6 bases). Trimming removed 6 bases from V and 4 bases from J, with 12 bases in between. Germline CDR1 reads MDHEN; CDR2 reads SYDVKM. CDR3 length: 13 amino acids. The CDR3 nucleotides read TGTGCCAGCAGCATACAGGGCGGCTATGGCTACACCTTC. Its translation: CASSIQGGYGYTF.